The clone carrying this T cell receptor (beta chain) was detected ten times or more. This sample was included in a study of Tregs in tolerant kidney transplant recipients. Using immunoSEQ multiplex PCR, the repertoire was profiled, and TCRdb retains in-frame clones only, with some absent. The table has about 110,000 clones, around 91% seen once; the top ten hold 0.34%. CDR1 and CDR2 from the germline V gene are SGHAT and FQNNGV. The CDR3 has 15 residues. V was shortened by 0 bases and J by 10 bases, with 13 bases between the two germline ends. The sample was CD4+ T cells from blood, taken before the transplant. The source of this sequence is a human donor who received a combined kidney and bone marrow transplant. This chain joins TRBV11-2 and TRBJ1-6, with a weak D call TRBD1 (5 bases). The CDR3 bases are TGTGCCAGCAGCTTAGAGTCTGCTGGGGCCTCACCCCTCCACTTT. It codes for CASSLESAGASPLHF.